Here is one T cell receptor beta chain with its context. The antigen remains unidentified. This specimen belongs to a study of graft-versus-host responses after intestinal transplantation. Across the study: Recipients across the board were started on anti-thymocyte globulin induction, then kept on tacrolimus and steroids for two to four years.

The CDR3 sequence is 13 residues long. Deletions cut 0 bases from V and 6 bases from J, with 10 bases between. The germline CDR1 and CDR2 sequences are SGHKS and YYEKEE (reference sequence). Notes on the study in general: Early post-transplant HvG declines tracked with peak circulating GvH clone levels. Present in recipient marrow, GvH clones included some that appeared first in ileum or blood. Allografts of patients with graft-donor T cell macrochimerism showed high graft-versus-host to host-versus-graft clone ratios.

Generated by immunoSEQ multiplex PCR, the TCRdb table keeps only in-frame clones and is missing some. This sample has 90,000 to 95,000 clones, with 90% to 95% found just once. V and J are TRBV5-5 and TRBJ2-7; D gene unclear. This clonotype was obtained from a human donor who received an intestinal transplant. The specimen comprised unstimulated CD8+ T cells sorted from spleen or lymph node cells, sampled before intestinal transplant. The DNA of the CDR3 is TGTGCCAGCAGCTTGGTTCTAGATTCCGAGCAGTACTTC. Translation gives CASSLVLDSEQYF.